This T cell receptor (beta chain) was documented in a study of blood T cell repertoires in COVID-19. Study in general: Samples taken during acute and convalescent COVID-19 were collected in the United States, Italy and Spain. PBMCs, B-cell-depleted T cells, or T cells were the source of the cDNA or gDNA that made up the material.

Profiled with immunoSEQ multiplex PCR; TCRdb holds only in-frame clones, not every one. The data show some 240,000 clones, with roughly 82% seen just once and about 1.4% held by the top ten. The CDR3 loop spans 15 amino acids. V was shortened by 1 base and J by 2 bases, with 11 bases between the two germline ends. Germline V gene data show CDR1 as SGHNT and CDR2 as YENEEA. The sequenced sample consisted of peripheral blood. This TCR was recovered from a woman aged 40 to 55 who had recovered from COVID-19. The chain has TRBV11-3 and TRBJ2-5, with TRBD2 as a possible D gene (6 bases). CDR3 region: CASSLGGTLQETQYF. Here the CDR3 DNA reads TGTGCCAGCAGCTTAGGAGGGACTCTTCAAGAGACCCAGTACTTC. Together with reference TRBV11-3 and TRBJ2-5, the CDR3 gives the full variable domain: EAGVVQSPRYKIIEKKQPVAFWCNPISGHNTLYWYLQNLGQGPELLIRYENEEAVDDSQLPKDRFSAERLKGVDSTLKIQPAELGDSAVYLCASSLGGTLQETQYFGPGTRLLVL.